These 21 T cell receptor beta chains originate from one sample sequenced in a study of T cells after posttransplantation cyclophosphamide (dated by TCRdb to the mid-2010s). Libraries were constructed by the immunoSEQ multiplex PCR assay. TCRdb mirrors the immuneACCESS table, restricted to in-frame sequences. Some clones are absent from its copies; in checked studies, under half trace to an unresolved V gene, and the reason for the others is unknown. Here the sample has roughly 5,900 clones; about 2% occur a single time. Of the sample, 28% is held by the ten largest clones. Read against the paper, the sample's treatment or condition label means: high-dose cyclophosphamide on days +3 and +4 as single-agent GVHD prophylaxis. For conditioning, the PTCy patients got busulfan and fludarabine, then a related or unrelated marrow graft, followed by cyclophosphamide on days +3 and +4. The specimen was PBMCs, collected around 250 days after a stem cell transplant with posttransplant cyclophosphamide. The receptors were gathered from a male patient aged 25 to 39 who received an allogeneic stem cell transplant from a related donor, was CMV-positive, and had no GVHD. In transplant recipients, some T cells may be of donor rather than host origin.

Sample share makes this clone medium-sized. The chain uses TRBV13 and TRBJ2-2; D is uncertain. Germline CDR1 PRHDT, CDR2 FYEKMQ (reference sequence). The CDR3 is made up of 14 amino acids. V lost 3 bases and J lost 4, with 9 bases in between. The CDR3 sequence: CASSLGPITGELFF. In DNA, the CDR3 is TGTGCCAGCAGCTTGGGCCCCATCACCGGGGAGCTGTTTTTT.

This clone was counted only a few times. V gene TRBV7-2 combines with J gene TRBJ2-5, with a possible D match to TRBD2 (5 bases). The germline CDR1 and CDR2 sequences are SGHTA and FQGNSA. V shed 1 base and J shed 2 bases, with 14 bases lying between them. The CDR3 loop spans 16 amino acids. Here the CDR3 DNA reads TGTGCCAGCAGCTTAGTGCTCGGAGCGGCACAAGAGACCCAGTACTTC. This gives the protein CASSLVLGAAQETQYF. The variable domain in full, with the rest retrieved from reference TRBV7-2 and TRBJ2-5, is GAGVSQSPSNKVTEKGKDVELRCDPISGHTALYWYRQSLGQGLEFLIYFQGNSAPDKSGLPSDRFSAERTGGSVSTLTIQRTQQEDSAVYLCASSLVLGAAQETQYFGPGTRLLVL.

The gene calls are TRBV5-1 and TRBJ2-1, with 11 bases aligning to TRBD2. Germline CDR1 reads SGHRS; CDR2 reads YFSETQ. This CDR3 has 15 amino acids. The trim removed 7 bases at V and 9 bases at J, leaving 12 bases unmatched. The CDR3 DNA is TGCGCCAGCGGCCCCCCGTCTAGCGGGAGGCTTGAGCAGTTCTTC. This codes for CASGPPSSGRLEQFF.

This clone was found a few times. J is TRBJ1-1 and V is TRBV7-3; perhaps TRBD1 as D (5 bases). The V gene lost 1 base and the J gene lost 2 bases, with 14 bases spanning the gap. The CDR3 is 16 residues long. Germline CDR1 and CDR2: SGHTA and FQGTGA. Here the CDR3 DNA reads TGTGCCAGCAGCTTAATTAAAGGACACTACAACACTGAAGCTTTCTTT. Residues: CASSLIKGHYNTEAFF.

The chain is built from TRBV15 and TRBJ1-1; possibly TRBD1 for D (5 bases). V was cut by 3 bases and J by 1 base, with 18 bases left in between. This CDR3 has 17 amino acids. CDR1 and CDR2 (germline): LNHNV, YYDKDF (reference sequence). Here the CDR3 reads CATSRGLILSSNTEAFF. The CDR3 nucleotides read TGTGCCACCAGCAGGGGGCTCATTCTCTCCTCGAACACTGAAGCTTTCTTT. Full variable domain (missing parts from reference TRBV15 and TRBJ1-1): DAMVIQNPRYQVTQFGKPVTLSCSQTLNHNVMYWYQQKSSQAPKLLFHYYDKDFNNEADTPDNFQSRRPNTSFCFLDIRSPGLGDTAMYLCATSRGLILSSNTEAFFGQGTRLTVV.

The rearrangement joins TRBV15 to TRBJ1-3, with D uncertain. The CDR3 is made up of 17 amino acids. V shed 2 bases and J shed 0 bases, with 14 bases lying between them. The germline V gene encodes CDR1 LNHNV and CDR2 YYDKDF (reference sequence). CDR3 coding DNA: TGTGCCACCAGCAGATTACCCTCTAGCGTCTCTGGAAACACCATATATTTT. As protein: CATSRLPSSVSGNTIYF.

The table lists this clone with a few counts. The chain recombines TRBV6-5 with TRBJ2-7; possible D gene TRBD1, 5 bases. The CDR3 consists of 13 residues. In germline, CDR1 is MNHEY, CDR2 SVGAGI. V lost 6 bases to trimming and J lost 2 bases, with 11 bases between them. This CDR3 is CASRRQNTYEQYF. The CDR3 coding sequence is TGTGCCAGCAGGAGACAGAATACCTACGAGCAGTACTTC.

This clone came up a few times. The rearrangement joins TRBV19 to TRBJ2-6; no clear D. The CDR3 runs to 15 residues. CDR1 is LNHDA and CDR2 is SQIVND in the germline V gene (reference sequence). Between the trimmed V and J ends, which lost 5 bases and 3 bases, there was a span of 11 bases. In nucleotides, the CDR3 is TGTGCCAGTAGTCCGGCCGGCGGTGGGGCCAACGTCCTGACTTTC. Translation gives CASSPAGGGANVLTF.

J is TRBJ2-7 and V is TRBV11-2; 7 nucleotides agree with TRBD1. With 5 bases clipped from V and 3 bases from J, the junction kept 10 bases outside the gene matches. Germline V gives CDR1 SGHAT, CDR2 FQNNGV. CDR3 size: 15 residues. CDR3 region: CASSLRQGPRYEQYF. The DNA of the CDR3 is TGTGCCAGCAGCCTCCGACAGGGCCCACGCTACGAGCAGTACTTC.

The CDR3 nucleotides are TGTGCCAGCAGTGAACGGCAGGCAAAGAACACTGAAGCTTTCTTT. This gives the protein CASSERQAKNTEAFF. The gene calls are TRBV2 and TRBJ1-1, with D hard to call. The CDR3 has 15 residues. V was trimmed by 2 bases and J by 1 base, leaving 11 bases between them. Germline CDR1 is SNHLY and CDR2 is FYNNEI.

This clone was seen more than once but under ten times. This chain connects TRBV6-6 to TRBJ1-4; possibly TRBD1 for D (6 bases). This CDR3 spans 14 amino acids. CDR1 and CDR2 (germline): MNHNY, SVGAGI (reference sequence). V was clipped by 4 bases and J by 8 bases, with 14 bases between them. The CDR3 loop reads CASSSSQGREKLFF. CDR3 bases: TGTGCCAGCAGTTCTTCACAGGGCCGCGAAAAACTGTTTTTT.

The J gene is TRBJ1-6, the V gene TRBV5-6; no definite D call. The V and J ends lost 0 bases and 10 bases respectively, with 17 bases between them. Germline values: CDR1 SGHDT, CDR2 YYEEEE. This CDR3 is 16 amino acids long. The CDR3, as DNA: TGTGCCAGCAGCTTGGAGAGCGTAGCGGGAAGGTCACCCCTCCACTTT. As protein: CASSLESVAGRSPLHF.

This clone is classed as large. The rearrangement joins TRBV6-6 to TRBJ2-7, with D maybe TRBD2 (6 bases). CDR1 is MNHNY and CDR2 is SVGAGI in the germline V gene (reference sequence). V lost 1 base, J lost 7 bases, and 11 bases lay in between. The length of the CDR3 is 13 residues. The CDR3, as DNA: TGTGCCAGCAGTTACTTATATCGGGGGGAGCAGTACTTC. This sequence encodes CASSYLYRGEQYF.

The gene calls are TRBV28 and TRBJ2-5; D is perhaps TRBD2 (6 bases). The germline V gene encodes CDR1 MDHEN and CDR2 SYDVKM. The CDR3 covers 14 residues. V was cut by 2 bases and J by 2 bases, with 9 bases left in between. The CDR3 loop is CASSLNSGQETQYF. The DNA for the CDR3 is TGTGCCAGCAGTTTAAATAGCGGACAAGAGACCCAGTACTTC. The full variable domain, rest sourced from reference TRBV28 and TRBJ2-5, is DVKVTQSSRYLVKRTGEKVFLECVQDMDHENMFWYRQDPGLGLRLIYFSYDVKMKEKGDIPEGYSVSREKKERFSLILESASTNQTSMYLCASSLNSGQETQYFGPGTRLLVL.

The chain combines TRBV7-3 with TRBJ2-7, with a tentative D call TRBD2 (5 bases). CDR1 and CDR2 (germline): SGHTA, FQGTGA. CDR3 length: 12 amino acids. Trimming removed 6 bases from V and 7 bases from J, with 13 bases in between. This chain's CDR3 is CASRQRRMEQYF. The DNA for the CDR3 is TGTGCCAGCAGACAAAGGAGGATGGAGCAGTACTTC. The variable domain in full, completed from reference TRBV7-3 and TRBJ2-7, reads GAGVSQTPSNKVTEKGKYVELRCDPISGHTALYWYRQSLGQGPEFLIYFQGTGAADDSGLPNDRFFAVRPEGSVSTLKIQRTERGDSAVYLCASRQRRMEQYFGPGTRLTVT.

Only a few counts were recorded for this clone. In DNA form, the CDR3 reads TGTGCCAGCAGCGAGGGCACAGGCCCGTCCTACGAGCAGTACTTC. Its translation: CASSEGTGPSYEQYF. The V call is TRBV9, the J call TRBJ2-7, with D perhaps matching TRBD1 (5 bases). CDR1 SGDLS and CDR2 YYNGEE come from the germline V gene. The CDR3 is 15 residues long. V lost 3 bases, J lost 1 base, and 14 bases lay in between.

This clone occurred a few times. This chain uses TRBV29-1 with TRBJ1-4; possible D gene TRBD1, 5 bases. The CDR3 loop spans 14 amino acids. The germline V gene encodes CDR1 SQVTM and CDR2 ANQGSEA. The V and J ends lost 4 bases and 4 bases respectively, with 13 bases between them. This chain's CDR3 is CSVVAGTNNEKLFF. For the CDR3, the DNA is TGCAGCGTTGTTGCAGGGACTAATAATGAAAAACTGTTTTTT. Full variable domain (rest looked up from reference TRBV29-1 and TRBJ1-4): SAVISQKPSRDICQRGTSLTIQCQVDSQVTMMFWYRQQPGQSLTLIATANQGSEATYESGFVIDKFPISRPNLTFSTLTVSNMSPEDSSIYLCSVVAGTNNEKLFFGSGTQLSVL.

This clone showed up just a few times. CDR3 protein: CASSLGGPYEDTQYF. The CDR3, as DNA: TGTGCCAGCAGCTTAGGGGGGCCTTATGAGGATACGCAGTATTTT. The chain links TRBV7-8 to TRBJ2-3; D possibly corresponds to TRBD1 (6 bases). Trimming took 1 base from V and 6 from J, leaving 14 bases between them. This CDR3 has 15 amino acids. Germline CDR1 reads SGHVS; CDR2 reads FQNEAQ.

This clone came up a few times. The chain links TRBV14 to TRBJ2-3, with TRBD2 matching over 9 bases. V shed 1 base, J shed 2 bases, and the junction held 7 bases outside the gene matches. Per the germline V gene, CDR1 is SGHDN and CDR2 is FVKESK. This CDR3 region has 17 residues. CDR3 sequence (DNA): TGTGCCAGCAGCCAAGTTTATCTAGCGGGGAACACAGATACGCAGTATTTT. It encodes CASSQVYLAGNTDTQYF.

The V gene is TRBV5-8, the J gene TRBJ1-4, with TRBD1 matching 10 bases. The V gene's germline CDR1 is SGHTS and CDR2 YDEGEE. The CDR3 totals 15 residues. V lost 4 bases, J lost 6 bases, and 6 bases stayed unmatched. CDR3 coding DNA: TGTGCCAGCAGCGATCGACAGGGGGCTGATGAAAAACTGTTTTTT. Translating it yields CASSDRQGADEKLFF.

In this sample, this clone turned up a few times. The chain couples TRBV5-1 to TRBJ2-1; a weak D match, TRBD1 (5 bases). This CDR3 is 16 amino acids long. Germline values: CDR1 SGHRS, CDR2 YFSETQ. V dropped 0 bases and J dropped 2 bases, with 12 bases sitting between them. The CDR3 loop is CASSLETEATYNEQFF. The CDR3 DNA is TGCGCCAGCAGCTTGGAGACAGAAGCAACCTACAATGAGCAGTTCTTC. The full variable domain, with the rest looked up from reference TRBV5-1 and TRBJ2-1, is KAGVTQTPRYLIKTRGQQVTLSCSPISGHRSVSWYQQTPGQGLQFLFEYFSETQRNKGNFPGRFSGRQFSNSRSEMNVSTLELGDSALYLCASSLETEATYNEQFFGPGTRLTVL.